Many counts were recorded for the clone carrying this T cell receptor beta chain. Antigen unknown. The source of the sample is a study of early T cells in non-severe SARS-CoV-2 infection. Study as a whole: The study sequenced bulk RNA from unsorted whole blood, with chains unpaired. Points from the study as a whole: VDJdb matches were skewed toward anti-spike CD8 T cell responses.

Unique molecular identifiers were added to individual cDNA molecules. TCRdb ran MiXCR on the 5' RACE reads and lists one entry per CDR3 protein. The repertoire holds 50,000 to 55,000 distinct CDR3 sequences, roughly 9.2% seen once, with around 4% in the top ten. The CDR3 spans 11 residues. V was shortened by 5 bases and J by 5 bases, with 4 bases between the two germline ends. The V gene's germline CDR1 is SGHTS and CDR2 YDEGEE. The receptor's source is an adult who was a healthcare worker with PCR-confirmed SARS-CoV-2 infection or an uninfected control (not recorded which). The genes are TRBV5-8 and TRBJ1-4; no reliable D call. The source material was whole blood. The CDR3 DNA reads TGTGCCAGCAGACGGAATGAAAAACTGTTTTTT. It specifies CASRRNEKLFF. Complete variable domain (other parts from reference TRBV5-8 and TRBJ1-4): EAGVTQSPTHLIKTRGQQATLRCSPISGHTSVYWYQQALGLGLQFLLWYDEGEERNRGNFPPRFSGRQFPNYSSELNVNALELEDSALYLCASRRNEKLFFGSGTQLSVL.